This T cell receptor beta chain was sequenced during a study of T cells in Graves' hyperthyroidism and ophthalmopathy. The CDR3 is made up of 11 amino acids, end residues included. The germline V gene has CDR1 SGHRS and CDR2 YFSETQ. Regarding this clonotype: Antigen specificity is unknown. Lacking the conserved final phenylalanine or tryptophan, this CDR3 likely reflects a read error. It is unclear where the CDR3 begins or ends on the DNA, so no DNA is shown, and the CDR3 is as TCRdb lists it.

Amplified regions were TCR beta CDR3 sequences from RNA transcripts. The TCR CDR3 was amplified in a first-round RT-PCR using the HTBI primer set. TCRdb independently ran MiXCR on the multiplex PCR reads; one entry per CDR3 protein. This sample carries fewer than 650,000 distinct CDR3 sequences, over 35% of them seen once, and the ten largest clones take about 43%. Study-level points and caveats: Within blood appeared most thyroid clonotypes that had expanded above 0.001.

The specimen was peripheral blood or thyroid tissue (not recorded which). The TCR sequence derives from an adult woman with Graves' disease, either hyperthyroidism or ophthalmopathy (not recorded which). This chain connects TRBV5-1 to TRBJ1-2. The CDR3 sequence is CASSGGLGFTY.